This T cell receptor (beta chain) was documented in a study of early T cells in non-severe SARS-CoV-2 infection. Study-wide context: Alpha and beta chains were unpaired, from unsorted whole-blood bulk RNA. Study observations and caveats: VDJdb-based annotation leaned toward anti-spike CD8 responses and missed private and CD4 specificities.

There are 16 residues in the CDR3. The J segment lost 0 bases and the V segment lost 6 bases, leaving 8 bases of the junction unmatched. The germline V gene has CDR1 MNHEY and CDR2 SMNVEV (reference sequence). The protocol attached unique molecular identifiers to individual cDNA molecules. TCRdb passed the 5' RACE reads through MiXCR, listing each CDR3 protein once. The table has some 60,000 distinct CDR3 sequences, around 12% seen once. As to this clonotype: Its antigen remains unknown.

The chain combines TRBV27 with TRBJ2-1, with 7 bases that match TRBD1. The receptor's source is an adult who was a healthcare worker with PCR-confirmed SARS-CoV-2 infection or an uninfected control (not recorded which). The source was whole blood, collected at baseline. The CDR3: CASSDREPSSYNEQFF. The CDR3 DNA follows: TGTGCCAGCAGCGACAGGGAACCGAGCTCCTACAATGAGCAGTTCTTC.